The 25 T cell receptor beta chains presented below share a single source sample, sequenced in a study of early T cells in non-severe SARS-CoV-2 infection (dated by TCRdb to about 2021). Libraries were built with 5' RACE. Instrument used: NextSeq 500. TCRdb applied fastp at Q25 and MiXCR to the public reads, then kept only in-frame beta chains. Each CDR3 protein appears once, grouped with its most common genes and DNA. The sample profile shows more than 55,000 distinct CDR3 sequences; just under 9% of them were found once. The top ten constitute around 17% of the sample. Sequences were obtained from whole blood. These receptors were collected from an adult who was a healthcare worker with PCR-confirmed SARS-CoV-2 infection or an uninfected control (not recorded which).

This clonotype was detected many times. The chain is built from TRBV9 and TRBJ2-7, with D perhaps TRBD2 (5 bases). CDR3 length equals 15 residues. Deletions cut 4 bases from V and 1 base from J, with 15 bases between. Germline V gives CDR1 SGDLS, CDR2 YYNGEE. CDR3 region: CASSKGGSGSYEQYF. Here the CDR3 DNA reads TGTGCCAGCAGCAAGGGTGGGTCGGGATCCTACGAGCAGTACTTC. Looking up the rest from reference TRBV9 and TRBJ2-7 gives the full variable domain: DSGVTQTPKHLITATGQRVTLRCSPRSGDLSVYWYQQSLDQGLQFLIQYYNGEERAKGNILERFSAQQFPDLHSELNLSSLELGDSALYFCASSKGGSGSYEQYFGPGTRLTVT.

The chain recombines TRBV6-2 or TRBV6-3 with TRBJ2-3; the D gene is possibly TRBD2 (5 bases). The CDR3 sequence is 12 residues long. Germline V gives CDR1 MNHEY, CDR2 SVGEGT. V lost 2 bases to trimming and J lost 8 bases, with 8 bases between them. The CDR3 here is CASSYQRGTQYF. CDR3 DNA: TGTGCCAGCAGTTACCAACGGGGTACGCAGTATTTT.

This clonotype was detected ten times or more. This sequence joins TRBV6-2 or TRBV6-3 and TRBJ1-5; D gene uncertain. The CDR3 totals 14 residues. Trimming shortened V by 6 bases and J by 0 bases, and 9 bases separated the two germline ends. From germline, CDR1 is MNHEY and CDR2 SVGEGT. CDR3 residues: CASSPVNSNQPQHF. For the CDR3, the DNA is TGTGCCAGCAGCCCCGTCAATAGCAATCAGCCCCAGCATTTT.

This clonotype has a count of ten or more. The chain employs TRBV12-3 or TRBV12-4 and TRBJ1-5; 7 nucleotides agree with TRBD1. V lost 3 bases, J lost 2 bases, and 1 base stayed unmatched. This CDR3 is built from 14 residues. DNA for the CDR3: TGTGCCAGCAGTTTCACAGGGGGCAATCAGCCCCAGCATTTT. This codes for CASSFTGGNQPQHF.

This clonotype has at least ten counts. The chain uses TRBV28 and TRBJ2-3; D not resolved. The V end was cut by 6 bases, the J end by 8 bases, with 12 bases between. Germline V gene data show CDR1 as MDHEN and CDR2 as SYDVKM. The CDR3 runs 12 residues. The CDR3 DNA reads TGTGCCAGCAGGACGGCCAGAGGTACGCAGTATTTT. Protein sequence: CASRTARGTQYF.

In its sample, this clonotype was seen many times. The chain employs TRBV12-3 or TRBV12-4 and TRBJ1-5; TRBD1 is a possible D gene (5 bases). This CDR3 is built from 16 residues. V lost 5 bases to trimming and J lost 5 bases, with 19 bases between them. CDR3 nucleotide sequence: TGTGCCAGCAGTCCTGTCGGGTGGGGGGTGGATCAGCCCCAGCATTTT. It codes for CASSPVGWGVDQPQHF.

This clonotype counts as medium-sized. The chain links TRBV28 to TRBJ2-7, with D possibly being TRBD1 (6 bases). V gave up 6 bases and J gave up 5 bases, with 20 bases separating them. Looked up from germline, CDR1 is MDHEN and CDR2 is SYDVKM. The CDR3 loop spans 15 amino acids. CDR3 nucleotides: TGTGCCAGCAGCCAGAAACCCAACAGGGTCCACGAGCAGTACTTC. It is translated as CASSQKPNRVHEQYF.

In the case of this clonotype: This sequence may be a read error, since a much larger clone differs from it by one base. The chain combines TRBV11-3 with TRBJ1-1; D gene unclear. V was shortened by 5 bases and J by 6 bases, with 16 bases between the two germline ends. The germline CDR1 and CDR2 sequences are SGHNT and YENEEA. This CDR3 comprises 14 residues. This chain's CDR3 is CASSEGWERAEAFF. CDR3 DNA sequence: TGTGCCAGCAGCGAAGGATGGGAAAGGGCTGAAGCTTTCTTT.

This clonotype was detected only a few times. The rearrangement uses TRBV7-2 and TRBJ2-4; no clear D gene. Germline CDR1 SGHTA, CDR2 FQGNSA. The CDR3 is 14 amino acids. Trimming took off 5 bases at V and 0 bases at J, with 8 bases between the two ends. The CDR3 bases are TGTGCCAGCAGCGCAGACGTAGCCAAAAACATTCAGTACTTC. This gives the protein CASSADVAKNIQYF.

This clonotype was seen a few times. This chain uses TRBV7-2 with TRBJ2-3; no definite D call. CDR3 length: 13 amino acids. Germline-derived CDR1 and CDR2 are SGHTA and FQGNSA. Trimming shortened V by 1 base and J by 4 bases, and 6 bases separated the two germline ends. CDR3 in amino acids: CASSLGPPDTQYF. CDR3 nucleotides: TGTGCCAGCAGCTTAGGGCCCCCAGATACGCAGTATTTT.

This chain uses TRBV29-1 with TRBJ1-1; 9 bases are a match to TRBD1. The trim removed 7 bases at V and 5 bases at J, leaving 8 bases unmatched. Germline V CDR1 and CDR2: SQVTM, ANQGSEA. This CDR3 has 13 residues. DNA for the CDR3: TGCAGCGGTCGAACAGGGGGCCGGACTGAAGCTTTCTTT. As protein: CSGRTGGRTEAFF.

This clonotype was seen repeatedly, ten times or more. The CDR3: CASSLRGLKDRAEGTGELFF. The CDR3 coding sequence is TGTGCCAGCAGCTTAAGAGGACTAAAAGACAGGGCGGAAGGGACCGGGGAGCTGTTTTTT. The chain couples TRBV7-9 to TRBJ2-2, with D possibly TRBD1 on 7 matching bases. V lost 2 bases to trimming and J lost 5 bases, with 27 bases between them. The CDR3 consists of 20 residues. Per the germline V gene, CDR1 is SEHNR and CDR2 is FQNEAQ (reference sequence).

This clonotype was observed at least ten times. The chain has TRBV10-3 and TRBJ2-7, with 7 nucleotides matching TRBD1. Trimming took 7 bases from V and 1 from J; bases not matched to a gene: 7. Germline CDR1 is ENHRY and CDR2 is SYGVKD. The CDR3 sequence is 14 residues long. The CDR3 loop reads CAITSRDSSYEQYF. DNA for the CDR3: TGTGCCATCACCAGCCGGGACAGTTCCTACGAGCAGTACTTC.

This clonotype was counted ten times or more. This chain connects TRBV4-3 to TRBJ1-3; the D is unclear. Trimming pared 0 bases from V and 0 bases from J, leaving 9 bases between. Germline CDR1 LGHNA, CDR2 YSLEER. The CDR3 spans 16 residues. CDR3 sequence reads: CASSQDGSRSGNTIYF. CDR3 DNA: TGCGCCAGCAGCCAAGACGGCAGTCGCTCTGGAAACACCATATATTTT.

This clonotype was observed a few times. V and J are TRBV28 and TRBJ2-3, with D perhaps TRBD2 (6 bases). Deletions cut 3 bases from V and 2 bases from J, with 15 bases between. Germline CDR1 is MDHEN and CDR2 is SYDVKM. The CDR3 is made up of 16 amino acids. The CDR3 bases are TGTGCCAGCAGTTTTGGTGGGACTCCCTACACAGATACGCAGTATTTT. Translating gives CASSFGGTPYTDTQYF.

This clonotype appeared many times. The chain combines TRBV5-1 with TRBJ1-1, with D hard to call. Trimming pared 0 bases from V and 8 bases from J, leaving 8 bases between. Germline CDR1 is SGHRS and CDR2 is YFSETQ. This CDR3 is built from 12 residues. DNA for the CDR3: TGCGCCAGCAGCTTGGATAGCCCCGAAGCTTTCTTT. As protein: CASSLDSPEAFF.

There are many counts of this clonotype. One junction end disagrees with the germline gene, perhaps due to a read error. This sequence joins TRBV12-3 or TRBV12-4 and TRBJ2-1, with 9 bases that match TRBD2. The CDR3 length is 14 residues. CDR3 coding DNA: TGTGCCAGCAATTTAGCGGGAGTGAACAATGAGCAGTTCTTC. Translated, it gives CASNLAGVNNEQFF.

Many counts were recorded for this clonotype. This chain links TRBV7-6 with TRBJ1-1, with 10 bases aligning to TRBD1. The CDR3 runs 17 residues. Germline trimming cut 2 bases from V and 3 bases from J; bases unmatched to any gene: 9. Germline assignment: CDR1 SGHVS and CDR2 FNYEAQ. The CDR3 protein is CASSLFGTGAPDTEAFF. In nucleotides, the CDR3 is TGTGCCAGCAGCTTATTTGGGACAGGGGCTCCTGACACTGAAGCTTTCTTT.

This clonotype came up a few times. This chain uses TRBV7-9 with TRBJ2-4; 14 positions match TRBD2. This CDR3 spans 19 amino acids. CDR1 is SEHNR and CDR2 is FQNEAQ in the germline V gene (reference sequence). The ends lost 4 bases at V and 1 base at J; junction bases unmatched: 9. The CDR3 sequence is CASSSGLAGGAGAKNIQYF. The CDR3, as DNA: TGTGCCAGCAGCTCAGGACTAGCGGGAGGCGCTGGGGCCAAAAACATTCAGTACTTC.

This clonotype was picked up a small number of times. The chain employs TRBV6-2 or TRBV6-3 and TRBJ2-1, with TRBD2 matching over 7 bases. Germline V gene data show CDR1 as MNHEY and CDR2 as SVGEGT. The V and J ends lost 2 bases and 9 bases, in that order; junction bases with no gene match: 7. CDR3 size: 14 residues. The CDR3 sequence: CASSYVLRESEQFF. CDR3 DNA sequence: TGTGCCAGCAGTTACGTTTTGCGGGAGTCTGAGCAGTTCTTC.

This clonotype came up many times. The V gene is TRBV11-2, the J gene TRBJ2-1; weak D call: TRBD2 (6 bases). With 5 bases removed from V and 5 bases from J, the gap between germline ends came to 22 bases. The CDR3 sequence is 17 residues long. The germline V gene has CDR1 SGHAT and CDR2 FQNNGV. CDR3 in amino acids: CASSGGGSLAVNNEQFF. CDR3 sequence (DNA): TGTGCCAGCAGCGGAGGAGGATCGTTAGCGGTTAACAATGAGCAGTTCTTC.

The chain has TRBV4-1 and TRBJ2-5; no definite D call. CDR1 is MGHRA, CDR2 YSYEKL, per germline. V gave up 0 bases and J gave up 3 bases, with 14 bases separating them. The CDR3 is made up of 16 amino acids. The CDR3 bases are TGCGCCAGCAGCCAAGATCCGTCTCCGCCGAAAGAGACCCAGTACTTC. Its translation is CASSQDPSPPKETQYF.

Notes on this clonotype: This may stem from a read error, because a much larger clone lies one nucleotide away. This chain links TRBV19 with TRBJ2-2, with D perhaps TRBD2 (6 bases). Trimming stripped 5 bases from V and 3 bases from J, with 16 bases between. This CDR3 has 16 residues. Germline V gene sequence: CDR1 LNHDA, CDR2 SQIVND (reference sequence). The CDR3 is CASSFVPGADTGELFF. CDR3 coding DNA: TGTGCCAGTAGTTTCGTTCCGGGAGCGGACACCGGGGAGCTGTTTTTT.

This clonotype was seen many times. The chain recombines TRBV7-2 with TRBJ1-5; unclear D gene. The V end lost 1 base, the J end lost 1 base, and 8 bases lay between the germline ends. The CDR3 runs to 15 residues. CDR1 and CDR2 from the germline V gene are SGHTA and FQGNSA. The CDR3, as DNA: TGTGCCAGCAGCTTAGTCCCCGCGAGCAATCAGCCCCAGCATTTT. It yields the protein CASSLVPASNQPQHF.

This clonotype was picked up many times. The chain has TRBV27 and TRBJ1-1, with 8 bases fitting TRBD1. Germline V gene lookup returns CDR1 MNHEY and CDR2 SMNVEV (reference sequence). The CDR3 consists of 17 residues. V trimming: 4 bases; J trimming: 0 bases; junction bases outside the gene matches: 10. The DNA for the CDR3 is TGTGCCAGCAGTTGGACAGGGTCCAGGGTGGTGAACACTGAAGCTTTCTTT. It yields the protein CASSWTGSRVVNTEAFF.